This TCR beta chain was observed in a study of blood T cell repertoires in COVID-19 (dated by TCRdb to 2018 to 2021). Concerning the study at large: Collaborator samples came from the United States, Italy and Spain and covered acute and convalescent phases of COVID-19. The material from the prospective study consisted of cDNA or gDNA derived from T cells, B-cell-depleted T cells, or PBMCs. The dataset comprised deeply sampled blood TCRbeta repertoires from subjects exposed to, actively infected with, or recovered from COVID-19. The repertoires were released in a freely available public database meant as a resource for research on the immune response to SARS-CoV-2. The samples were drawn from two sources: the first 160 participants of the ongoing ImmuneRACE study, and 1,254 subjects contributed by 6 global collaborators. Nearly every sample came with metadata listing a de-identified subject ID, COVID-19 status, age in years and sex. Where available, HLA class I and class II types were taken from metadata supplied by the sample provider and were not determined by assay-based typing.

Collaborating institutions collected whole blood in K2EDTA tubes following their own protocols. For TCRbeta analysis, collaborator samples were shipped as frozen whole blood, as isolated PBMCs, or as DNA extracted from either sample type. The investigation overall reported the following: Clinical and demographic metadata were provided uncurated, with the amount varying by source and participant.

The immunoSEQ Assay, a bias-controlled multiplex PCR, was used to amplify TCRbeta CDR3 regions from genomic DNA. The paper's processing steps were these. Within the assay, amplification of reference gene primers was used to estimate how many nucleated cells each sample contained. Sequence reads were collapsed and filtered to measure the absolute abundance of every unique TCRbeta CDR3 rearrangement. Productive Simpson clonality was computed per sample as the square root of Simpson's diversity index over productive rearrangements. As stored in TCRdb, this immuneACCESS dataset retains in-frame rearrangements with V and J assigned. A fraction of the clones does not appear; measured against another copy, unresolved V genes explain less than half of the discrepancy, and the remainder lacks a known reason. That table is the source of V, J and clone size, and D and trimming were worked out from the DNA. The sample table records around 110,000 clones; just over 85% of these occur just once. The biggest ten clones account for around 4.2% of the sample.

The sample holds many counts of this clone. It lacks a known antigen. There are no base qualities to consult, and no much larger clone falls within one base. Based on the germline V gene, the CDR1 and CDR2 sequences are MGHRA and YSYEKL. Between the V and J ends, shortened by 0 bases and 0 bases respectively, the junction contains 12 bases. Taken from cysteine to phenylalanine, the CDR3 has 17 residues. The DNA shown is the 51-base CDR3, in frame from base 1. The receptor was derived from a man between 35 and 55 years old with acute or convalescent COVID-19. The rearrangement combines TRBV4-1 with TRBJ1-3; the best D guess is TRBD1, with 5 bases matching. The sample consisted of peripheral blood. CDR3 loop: CASSQEGQGNSGNTIYF. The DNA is TGCGCCAGCAGCCAAGAGGGCCAGGGTAACTCTGGAAACACCATATATTTT.